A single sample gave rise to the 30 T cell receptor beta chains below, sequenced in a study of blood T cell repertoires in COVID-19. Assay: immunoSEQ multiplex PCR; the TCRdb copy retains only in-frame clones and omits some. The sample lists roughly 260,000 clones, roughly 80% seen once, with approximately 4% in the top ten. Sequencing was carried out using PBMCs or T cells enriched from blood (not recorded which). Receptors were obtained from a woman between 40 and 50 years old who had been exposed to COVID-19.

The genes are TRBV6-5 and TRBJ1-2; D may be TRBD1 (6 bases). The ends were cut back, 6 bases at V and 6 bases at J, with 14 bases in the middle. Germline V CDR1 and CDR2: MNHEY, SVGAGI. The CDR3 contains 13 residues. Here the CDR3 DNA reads TGTGCCAGCAGCCATAACAGGGACAATGGCTACACCTTC. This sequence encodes CASSHNRDNGYTF.

The CDR3 region has the DNA TGCGCCAGCAGCTTGACAGGGGGCACAGAGACCCAGTACTTC. Translation gives CASSLTGGTETQYF. The J gene is TRBJ2-5, the V gene TRBV5-1; 9 nucleotides line up with TRBD1. Looked up from germline, CDR1 is SGHRS and CDR2 is YFSETQ. V lost 1 base to trimming and J lost 4 bases; unmatched junction nucleotides: 2. This CDR3 has 14 residues.

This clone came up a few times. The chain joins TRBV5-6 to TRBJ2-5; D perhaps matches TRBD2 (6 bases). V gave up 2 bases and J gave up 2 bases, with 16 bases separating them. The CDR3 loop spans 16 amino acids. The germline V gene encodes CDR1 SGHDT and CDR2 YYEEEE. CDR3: CASSFGFGDSQETQYF. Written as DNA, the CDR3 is TGTGCCAGCAGCTTCGGATTCGGGGACTCTCAAGAGACCCAGTACTTC.

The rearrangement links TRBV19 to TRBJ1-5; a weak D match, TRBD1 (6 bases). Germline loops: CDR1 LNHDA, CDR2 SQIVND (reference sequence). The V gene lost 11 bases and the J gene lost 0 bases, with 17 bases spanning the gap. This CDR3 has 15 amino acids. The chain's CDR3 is CASRDKGISNQPQHF. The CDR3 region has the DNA TGTGCCTCTCGGGACAAGGGAATTAGCAATCAGCCCCAGCATTTT.

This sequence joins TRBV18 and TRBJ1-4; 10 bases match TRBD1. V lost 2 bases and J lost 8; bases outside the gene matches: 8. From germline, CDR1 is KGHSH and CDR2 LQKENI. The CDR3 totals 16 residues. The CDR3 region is CASSPETGGRAEKLFF. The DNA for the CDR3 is TGTGCCAGCTCACCAGAGACAGGGGGCAGAGCGGAAAAACTGTTTTTT.

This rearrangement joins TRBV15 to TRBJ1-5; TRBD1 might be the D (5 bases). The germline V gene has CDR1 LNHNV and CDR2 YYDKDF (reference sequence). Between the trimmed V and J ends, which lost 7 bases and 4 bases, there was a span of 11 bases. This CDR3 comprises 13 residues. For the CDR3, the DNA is TGTGCCACCACGCGGGGACCGAATCAGCCCCAGCATTTT. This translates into CATTRGPNQPQHF.

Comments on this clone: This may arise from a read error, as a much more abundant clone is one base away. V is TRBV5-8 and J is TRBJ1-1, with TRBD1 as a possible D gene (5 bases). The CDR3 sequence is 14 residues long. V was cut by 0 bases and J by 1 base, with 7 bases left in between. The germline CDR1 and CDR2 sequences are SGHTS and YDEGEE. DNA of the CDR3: TGTGCCAGCAGCTTGGGGGGCCCGAACACTGAAGCTTTCTTT. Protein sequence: CASSLGGPNTEAFF.

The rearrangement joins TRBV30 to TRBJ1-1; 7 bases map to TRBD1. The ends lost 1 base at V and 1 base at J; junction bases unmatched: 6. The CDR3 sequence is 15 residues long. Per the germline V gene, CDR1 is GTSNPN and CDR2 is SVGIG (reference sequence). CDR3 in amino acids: CAWSGPGGGNTEAFF. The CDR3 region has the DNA TGTGCCTGGAGTGGGCCAGGGGGAGGGAACACTGAAGCTTTCTTT.

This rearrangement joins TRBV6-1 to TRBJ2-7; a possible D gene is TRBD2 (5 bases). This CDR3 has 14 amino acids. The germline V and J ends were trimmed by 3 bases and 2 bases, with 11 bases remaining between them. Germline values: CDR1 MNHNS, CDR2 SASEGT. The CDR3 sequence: CASSEPLRAYEQYF. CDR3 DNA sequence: TGTGCCAGCAGTGAGCCTCTGAGGGCCTACGAGCAGTACTTC.

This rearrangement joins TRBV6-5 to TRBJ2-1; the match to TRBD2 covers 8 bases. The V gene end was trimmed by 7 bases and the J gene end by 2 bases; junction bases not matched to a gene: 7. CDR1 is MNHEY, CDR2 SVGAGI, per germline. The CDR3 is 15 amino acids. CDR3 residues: CASTPGGATYNEQFF. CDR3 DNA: TGTGCCAGCACCCCCGGGGGGGCAACCTACAATGAGCAGTTCTTC.

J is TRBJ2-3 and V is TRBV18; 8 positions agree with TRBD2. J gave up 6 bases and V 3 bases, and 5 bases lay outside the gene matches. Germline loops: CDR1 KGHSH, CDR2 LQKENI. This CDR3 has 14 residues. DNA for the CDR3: TGTGCCAGCTCACCCGGGACTAGGCGGGATACGCAGTATTTT. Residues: CASSPGTRRDTQYF.

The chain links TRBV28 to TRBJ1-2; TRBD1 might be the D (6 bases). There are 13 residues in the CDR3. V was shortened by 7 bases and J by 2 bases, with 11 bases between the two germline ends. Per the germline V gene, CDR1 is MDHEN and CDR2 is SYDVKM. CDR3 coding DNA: TGTGCCAGCAACGTACAGGGAAACTATGGCTACACCTTC. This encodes CASNVQGNYGYTF.

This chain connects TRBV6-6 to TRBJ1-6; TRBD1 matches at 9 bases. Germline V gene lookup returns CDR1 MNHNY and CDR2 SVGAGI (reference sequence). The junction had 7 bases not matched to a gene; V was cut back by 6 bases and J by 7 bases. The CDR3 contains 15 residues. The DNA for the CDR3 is TGTGCCAGCAGCCAACAGGGGGCGCAGAATTCACCCCTCCACTTT. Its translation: CASSQQGAQNSPLHF.

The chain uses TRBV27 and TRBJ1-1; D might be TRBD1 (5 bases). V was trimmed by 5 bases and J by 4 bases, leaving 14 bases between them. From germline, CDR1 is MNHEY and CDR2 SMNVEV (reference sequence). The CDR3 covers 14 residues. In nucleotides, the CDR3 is TGTGCCAGCAGTCCCAATGGCGGGGGCACTGAAGCTTTCTTT. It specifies CASSPNGGGTEAFF.

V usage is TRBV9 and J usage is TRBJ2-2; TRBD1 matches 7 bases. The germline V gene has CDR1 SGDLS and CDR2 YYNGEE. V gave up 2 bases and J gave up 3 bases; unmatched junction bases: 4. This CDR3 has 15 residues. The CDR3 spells CASSVGTAYTGELFF. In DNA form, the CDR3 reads TGTGCCAGCAGCGTGGGGACAGCTTACACCGGGGAGCTGTTTTTT.

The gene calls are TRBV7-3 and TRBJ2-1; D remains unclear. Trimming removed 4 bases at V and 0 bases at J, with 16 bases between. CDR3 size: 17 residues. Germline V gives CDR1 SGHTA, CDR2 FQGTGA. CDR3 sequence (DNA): TGTGCCAGCAGCTCCAACCCCCTAGAGAGCTCCTACAATGAGCAGTTCTTC. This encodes CASSSNPLESSYNEQFF.

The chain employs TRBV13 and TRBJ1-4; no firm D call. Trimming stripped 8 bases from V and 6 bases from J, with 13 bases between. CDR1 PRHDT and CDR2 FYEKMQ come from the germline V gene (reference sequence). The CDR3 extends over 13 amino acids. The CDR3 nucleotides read TGTGCCAGCCCTAGGGAGAGACATGAAAAACTGTTTTTT. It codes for CASPRERHEKLFF. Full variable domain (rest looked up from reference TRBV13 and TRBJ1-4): AAGVIQSPRHLIKEKRETATLKCYPIPRHDTVYWYQQGPGQDPQFLISFYEKMQSDKGSIPDRFSAQQFSDYHSELNMSSLELGDSALYFCASPRERHEKLFFGSGTQLSVL.

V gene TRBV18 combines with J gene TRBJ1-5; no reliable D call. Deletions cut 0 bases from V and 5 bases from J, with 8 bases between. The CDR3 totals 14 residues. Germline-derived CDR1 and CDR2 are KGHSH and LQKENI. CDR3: CASSPPVGDQPQHF. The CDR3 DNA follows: TGTGCCAGCTCACCACCGGTCGGGGATCAGCCCCAGCATTTT.

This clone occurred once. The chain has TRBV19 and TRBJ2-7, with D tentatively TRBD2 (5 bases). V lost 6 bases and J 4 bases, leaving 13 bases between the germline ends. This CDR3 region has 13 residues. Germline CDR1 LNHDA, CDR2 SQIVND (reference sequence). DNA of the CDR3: TGTGCCAGTAGCCCAGCGGTTGGTTACGAGCAGTACTTC. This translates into CASSPAVGYEQYF.

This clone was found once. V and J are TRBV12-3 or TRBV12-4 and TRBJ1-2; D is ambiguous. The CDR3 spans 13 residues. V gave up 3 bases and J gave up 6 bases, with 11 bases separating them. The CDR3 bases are TGTGCCAGCAGTTTTCGGGGATCAGATGGCTACACCTTC. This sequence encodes CASSFRGSDGYTF.

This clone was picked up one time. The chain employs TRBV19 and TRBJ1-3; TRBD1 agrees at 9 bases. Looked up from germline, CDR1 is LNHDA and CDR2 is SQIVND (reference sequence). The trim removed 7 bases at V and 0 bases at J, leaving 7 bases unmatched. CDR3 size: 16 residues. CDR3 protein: CASIGDRANSGNTIYF. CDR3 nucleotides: TGTGCCAGTATTGGGGACAGGGCCAACTCTGGAAACACCATATATTTT. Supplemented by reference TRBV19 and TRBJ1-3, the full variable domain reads DGGITQSPKYLFRKEGQNVTLSCEQNLNHDAMYWYRQDPGQGLRLIYYSQIVNDFQKGDIAEGYSVSREKKESFPLTVTSAQKNPTAFYLCASIGDRANSGNTIYFGEGSWLTVV.

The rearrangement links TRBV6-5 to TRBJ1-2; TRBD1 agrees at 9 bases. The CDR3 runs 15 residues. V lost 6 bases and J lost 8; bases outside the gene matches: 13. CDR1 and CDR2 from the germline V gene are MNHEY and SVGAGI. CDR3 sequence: CASSPGTGSIRGYTF. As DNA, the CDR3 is TGTGCCAGCAGCCCCGGGACAGGGTCAATAAGGGGCTACACCTTC.

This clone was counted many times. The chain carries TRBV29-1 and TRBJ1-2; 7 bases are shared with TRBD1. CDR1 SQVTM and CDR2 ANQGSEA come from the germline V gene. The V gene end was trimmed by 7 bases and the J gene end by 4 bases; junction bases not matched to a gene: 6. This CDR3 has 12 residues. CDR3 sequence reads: CSAAGTVYGYTF. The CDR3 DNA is TGCAGCGCCGCCGGGACAGTCTATGGCTACACCTTC.

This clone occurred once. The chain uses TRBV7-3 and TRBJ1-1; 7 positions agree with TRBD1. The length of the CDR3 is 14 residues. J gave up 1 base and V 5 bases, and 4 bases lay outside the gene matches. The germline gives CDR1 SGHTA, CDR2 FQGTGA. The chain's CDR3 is CASSPGTANTEAFF. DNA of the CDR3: TGTGCCAGCAGCCCGGGGACAGCGAACACTGAAGCTTTCTTT. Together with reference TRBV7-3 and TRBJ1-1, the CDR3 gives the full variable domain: GAGVSQTPSNKVTEKGKYVELRCDPISGHTALYWYRQSLGQGPEFLIYFQGTGAADDSGLPNDRFFAVRPEGSVSTLKIQRTERGDSAVYLCASSPGTANTEAFFGQGTRLTVV.

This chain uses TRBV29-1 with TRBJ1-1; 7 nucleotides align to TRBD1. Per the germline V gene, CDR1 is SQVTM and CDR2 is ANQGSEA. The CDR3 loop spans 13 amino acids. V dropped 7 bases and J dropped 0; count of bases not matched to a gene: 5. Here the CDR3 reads CSALTGMNTEAFF. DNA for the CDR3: TGCAGCGCCCTGACAGGGATGAACACTGAAGCTTTCTTT.

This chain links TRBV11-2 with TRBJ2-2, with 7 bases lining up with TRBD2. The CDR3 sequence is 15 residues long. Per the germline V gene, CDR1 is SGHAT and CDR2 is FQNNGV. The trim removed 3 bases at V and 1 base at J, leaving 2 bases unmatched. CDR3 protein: CASSLGGGNTGELFF. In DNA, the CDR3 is TGTGCCAGCAGCTTGGGCGGGGGGAACACCGGGGAGCTGTTTTTT.

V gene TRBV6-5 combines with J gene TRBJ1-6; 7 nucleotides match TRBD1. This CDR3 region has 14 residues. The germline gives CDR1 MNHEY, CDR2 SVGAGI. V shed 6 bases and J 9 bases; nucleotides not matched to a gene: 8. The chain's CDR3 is CASSVDRTGSPLHF. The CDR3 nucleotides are TGTGCCAGCAGCGTAGACAGGACAGGTTCACCCCTCCACTTT.

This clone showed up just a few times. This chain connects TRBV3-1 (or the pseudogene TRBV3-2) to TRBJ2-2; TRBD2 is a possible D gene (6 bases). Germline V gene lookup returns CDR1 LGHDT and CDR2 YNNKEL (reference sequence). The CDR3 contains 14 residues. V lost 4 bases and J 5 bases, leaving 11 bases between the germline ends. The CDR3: CASSRSEGTGELFF. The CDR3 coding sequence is TGTGCCAGCAGCCGGTCGGAGGGTACCGGGGAGCTGTTTTTT.

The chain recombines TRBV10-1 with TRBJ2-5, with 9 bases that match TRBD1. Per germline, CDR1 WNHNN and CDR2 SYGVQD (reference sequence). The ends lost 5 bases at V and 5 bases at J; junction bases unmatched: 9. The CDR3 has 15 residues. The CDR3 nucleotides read TGCGCCAGCAGTACACCGGGACAGGGTAGGGAGACCCAGTACTTC. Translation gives CASSTPGQGRETQYF.

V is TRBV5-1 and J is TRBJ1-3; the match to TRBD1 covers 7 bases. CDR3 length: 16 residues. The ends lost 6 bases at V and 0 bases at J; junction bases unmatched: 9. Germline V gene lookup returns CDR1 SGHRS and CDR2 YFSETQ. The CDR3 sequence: CASTLSGTDSGNTIYF. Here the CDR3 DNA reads TGCGCCAGCACTCTCTCCGGGACAGACTCTGGAAACACCATATATTTT. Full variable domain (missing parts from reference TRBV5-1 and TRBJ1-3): KAGVTQTPRYLIKTRGQQVTLSCSPISGHRSVSWYQQTPGQGLQFLFEYFSETQRNKGNFPGRFSGRQFSNSRSEMNVSTLELGDSALYLCASTLSGTDSGNTIYFGEGSWLTVV.